These T cell receptor beta chains were read from a single sample in a study of CD8 T cells in ankylosing spondylitis. TCRdb independently ran MiXCR on the 5' RACE reads; one entry per CDR3 protein. Of fewer than 450,000 distinct CDR3 sequences detected, under 20% appear once; the ten largest clones hold 0.95% to 1.1%. Material: blood, either unsorted or a sorted T cell fraction (not recorded which). Every receptor here comes from a male donor with ankylosing spondylitis. Each CDR3 is given with its conserved first and last residue. Each record gives: V gene, D gene, clone size, J gene, CDR3 protein, CDR3 DNA. D genes are given only for firm matches. Clone size is shown for a subset of rows, as once, few, many or a class of expanded clone.

>TRBV4-1|.|many|TRBJ2-1
CASSQEWGQGLAPLGRLNEQFF
TGCGCCAGCAGCCAAGAGTGGGGACAGGGACTAGCGCCCTTAGGAAGGTTAAATGAGCAGTTCTTC
>TRBV20-1|TRBD1|few|TRBJ1-1
CSARVGQGRNTEAFF
TGCAGTGCTAGGGTGGGACAGGGTAGGAACACTGAAGCTTTCTTT
>TRBV5-1|.|few|TRBJ2-3
CASSLVAGIDTQYF
TGCGCCAGCAGCTTGGTGGCGGGAATAGATACGCAGTATTTT
>TRBV4-1|.|once|TRBJ2-5
CASSRLPGPLQETQYF
TGCGCCAGCAGCCGGCTACCGGGACCACTCCAAGAGACCCAGTACTTC
>TRBV12-3/TRBV12-4|.|few|TRBJ2-1
CASSPRQNNEQFF
TGTGCCAGCAGTCCACGACAGAACAATGAGCAGTTCTTC
>TRBV12-3/TRBV12-4|.|.|TRBJ2-3
CASSLLISVYRTDTQYF
TGTGCCAGCAGTTTACTAATTAGCGTGTATCGCACAGATACGCAGTATTTT
>TRBV12-3/TRBV12-4|.|.|TRBJ2-7
CASSLLSGYEQYF
TGTGCCAGCAGTTTATTGTCCGGGTACGAGCAGTACTTC
>TRBV7-8|.|.|TRBJ1-1
CASSLARTRNTEAFF
TGTGCCAGCAGCTTAGCGCGGACGAGGAACACTGAAGCTTTCTTT
>TRBV12-3/TRBV12-4|.|.|TRBJ2-1
CASSLWGGEQFF
TGTGCCAGCTCCCTTTGGGGAGGTGAGCAGTTCTTC
>TRBV7-8|.|.|TRBJ2-2
CASSSTGTTNTGELFF
TGTGCCAGCAGCTCCACCGGGACAACGAACACCGGGGAGCTGTTTTTT
>TRBV12-3/TRBV12-4|.|.|TRBJ1-1
CASSSPGLAVTEAFF
TGTGCCAGCAGTTCTCCGGGACTTGCGGTCACTGAAGCTTTCTTT
>TRBV5-1|.|many|TRBJ2-2
CASSLGQPTGELFF
TGCGCCAGCAGCTTGGGACAGCCGACCGGGGAGCTGTTTTTT
>TRBV15|.|few|TRBJ2-5
CATSREGSGKETQYF
TGTGCCACCAGCAGAGAGGGGTCCGGGAAAGAGACCCAGTACTTC
>TRBV7-9|.|.|TRBJ2-1
CASSLRYRDPRYEQFF
TGTGCCAGCAGCTTGAGATACAGGGACCCACGCTATGAGCAGTTCTTC
>TRBV12-3/TRBV12-4|TRBD1|many|TRBJ1-3
CASSYGQGRGNTIYF
TGTGCCAGCAGCTATGGACAGGGCCGCGGAAACACCATATATTTT
>TRBV27|.|few|TRBJ2-7
CASSDLGRAPYEQYF
TGTGCCAGCAGTGATTTGGGACGGGCACCTTACGAGCAGTACTTC
>TRBV3-1|.|.|TRBJ2-7
CASSRSQGGFGHEQYF
TGTGCCAGCAGCCGCTCCCAGGGGGGCTTTGGGCACGAGCAGTACTTC
>TRBV7-7|TRBD2|many|TRBJ2-3
CASSLRENTDTQYF
TGTGCCAGCAGTCTGCGGGAGAACACAGATACGCAGTATTTT
>TRBV25-1|TRBD1|few|TRBJ2-4
CASSAQGVNIQYF
TGTGCCAGCAGTGCGCAGGGGGTAAACATTCAGTACTTC
>TRBV20-1|.|.|TRBJ1-2
CSARVLGSNYGYTF
TGCAGTGCTAGAGTGCTCGGTTCTAACTATGGCTACACCTTC
>TRBV15|.|few|TRBJ2-1
CATSREPTGSYNEQFF
TGTGCCACCAGCAGAGAACCTACAGGGTCCTACAATGAGCAGTTCTTC
>TRBV30|.|.|TRBJ1-1
CAWSVWGAEAFF
TGTGCCTGGAGTGTATGGGGAGCTGAAGCTTTCTTT
>TRBV29-1|.|few|TRBJ1-2
CSAGGGANYGYTF
TGCAGCGCTGGAGGGGGAGCTAACTATGGCTACACCTTC
>TRBV28|.|.|TRBJ2-2
CASSFPRSAGELFF
TGTGCCAGCAGTTTCCCGCGGTCGGCCGGGGAGCTGTTTTTT
>TRBV20-1|TRBD2|few|TRBJ2-7
CSAPGTSGRAAFYEQYF
TGCAGTGCTCCCGGGACTAGCGGGAGGGCTGCTTTCTACGAGCAGTACTTC
>TRBV4-1|.|many|TRBJ1-1
CASKGGAGTEAFF
TGCGCCAGCAAAGGGGGGGCTGGCACTGAAGCTTTCTTT
>TRBV11-1|.|few|TRBJ2-5
CASSFQGGTPQETQYF
TGTGCCAGCAGCTTCCAGGGCGGCACCCCTCAAGAGACCCAGTACTTC
>TRBV20-1|TRBD2|.|TRBJ2-1
CSARTAGAHNEQFF
TGCAGTGCTCGAACAGCGGGGGCCCACAATGAGCAGTTCTTC